This T cell receptor beta chain was identified in a study of glioma-infiltrating T cells. Trimming removed 0 bases from V and 3 bases from J, with 9 bases in between. The CDR3 has 14 amino acids. Germline lookup yields CDR1 SGHNT and CDR2 YYREEE (reference sequence). Study outcomes and limitations: CDR3 overlap between tissue and blood was very small. Non-neoplastic patients had below-expected tissue-blood divergence, while all gliomas exceeded expectation.

Using RNA template, CDR3s of TCR alpha and beta were amplified with iRepertoire arm-PCR. TCRdb processed the multiplex PCR reads anew with MiXCR; each CDR3 protein has one entry. Among 300,000 to 450,000 distinct CDR3 sequences, roughly two fifths were seen once, and the ten largest hold about 12%. A remark on this clonotype: Its antigen is not known.

Sequencing used glioma tissue, nonneoplastic brain tissue, or PBMCs (not recorded which). The sequence was collected from a human donor with low-grade glioma or glioblastoma, undergoing nonglioma brain surgery, or in good health (not recorded which). The genes are TRBV5-4 and TRBJ1-1, with D maybe TRBD1 (5 bases). The CDR3 here is CASSLGRGDTEAFF. Written as DNA, the CDR3 is TGTGCCAGCAGCTTGGGCCGGGGGGACACTGAAGCTTTCTTT. Based on the CDR3 plus reference TRBV5-4 and TRBJ1-1, the full variable domain is ETGVTQSPTHLIKTRGQQVTLRCSSQSGHNTVSWYQQALGQGPQFIFQYYREEENGRGNFPPRFSGLQFPNYSSELNVNALELDDSALYLCASSLGRGDTEAFFGQGTRLTVV.